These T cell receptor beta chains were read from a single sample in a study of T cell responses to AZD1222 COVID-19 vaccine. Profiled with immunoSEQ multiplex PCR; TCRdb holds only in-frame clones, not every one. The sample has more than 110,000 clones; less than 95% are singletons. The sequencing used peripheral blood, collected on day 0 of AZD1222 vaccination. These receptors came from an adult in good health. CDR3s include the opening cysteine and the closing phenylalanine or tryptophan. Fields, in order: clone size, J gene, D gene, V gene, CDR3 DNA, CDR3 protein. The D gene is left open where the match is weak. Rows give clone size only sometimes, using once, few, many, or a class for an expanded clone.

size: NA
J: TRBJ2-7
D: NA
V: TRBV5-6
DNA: NA
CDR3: CASSLRQQGPEQYF

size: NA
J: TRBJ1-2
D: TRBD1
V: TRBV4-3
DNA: TGCGCCAGCAGCCAACAGAGGGGGCGCGCAGACTATGGCTACACCTTC
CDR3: CASSQQRGRADYGYTF

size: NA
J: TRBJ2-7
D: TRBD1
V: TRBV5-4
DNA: TGTGCCAGCAGCGGGGACAGGGGTTACGAGCAGTACTTC
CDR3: CASSGDRGYEQYF

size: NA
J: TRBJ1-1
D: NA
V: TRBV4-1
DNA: TGCGCCAGCAGGCACGGGGGATGGAGCACTGAAGCTTTCTTT
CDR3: CASRHGGWSTEAFF

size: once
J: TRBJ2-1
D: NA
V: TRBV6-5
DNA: TGTGCCAGCAGTTACCCTGGATCTACAGATGAGCAGTTCTTC
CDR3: CASSYPGSTDEQFF

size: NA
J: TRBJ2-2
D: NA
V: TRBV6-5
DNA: TGTGCCAGCAGTTACTTTAAGGCTCGAACCGGGGAGCTGTTTTTT
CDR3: CASSYFKARTGELFF

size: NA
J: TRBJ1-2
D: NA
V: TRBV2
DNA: TGTGCCAGCAACGATATCCAGAACTATGGCTACACCTTC
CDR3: CASNDIQNYGYTF

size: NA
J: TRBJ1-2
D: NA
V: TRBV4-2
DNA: TGTGCCAGCAGCCAAGATGCTGTACGGGGGAATGGCTACACCTTC
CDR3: CASSQDAVRGNGYTF

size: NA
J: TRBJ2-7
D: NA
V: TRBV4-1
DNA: TGCGCCAGCAGCCAAGGGTTGGCATACGAGCAGTACTTC
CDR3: CASSQGLAYEQYF

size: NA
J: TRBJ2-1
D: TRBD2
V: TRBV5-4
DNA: TGTGCCAGCAGCGATGGGACTAGCGGAACCTACAATGAGCAGTTCTTC
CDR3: CASSDGTSGTYNEQFF